This T cell receptor (beta chain) stems from a study of monozygotic twins with inflammatory bowel disease. Overall study results and limits: By inverse Simpson index, TCRbeta diversity was lower in IBD patients than in healthy co-twins.

The CDR3 runs to 14 residues. CDR1 MNHNS and CDR2 SASEGT come from the germline V gene. Worth noting for this clonotype: Its antigen is not identified.

TCRdb re-called the 5' RACE reads and catalogs CDR3 proteins one per entry, DNA excluded. The table counts tens of thousands of distinct CDR3 sequences; less than 8% lies in the top ten. The sequence was obtained from a human donor with ulcerative colitis or Crohn's disease, or a healthy co-twin of an affected twin (not recorded which). V is TRBV6-1 and J is TRBJ2-1; with no DNA, the TCRdb D assignment of TRBD1 cannot be verified. Sequenced input: blood. CDR3 protein: CASSGRAGAYEQFF.